The clone carrying this T cell receptor beta chain was observed at least ten times. The target antigen is unknown. The entry originates in a study of blood T cells in healthy people across ages. A J-beta primer mix and a sample-barcoded 5' primer were used in a second PCR of roughly 6 to 12 cycles. TCRdb independently ran MiXCR on the 5' RACE reads; one entry per CDR3 protein. The table records around 580,000 distinct CDR3 sequences, around half of them present only once. Donors were healthy Caucasian individuals from Russia aged roughly 6 to 100. General observations from the study: It was not possible, with unsorted PBMCs, to conclusively compare naive and antigen-experienced cells.

This sequence originates from a man older than 75 in good health. The sample taken for sequencing was blood.

The CDR3: CASSQRRLAGTDTQYF. The CDR3 bases are TGTGCCAGCAGCCAACGACGACTAGCGGGCACAGATACGCAGTATTTT. The chain couples TRBV7-9 to TRBJ2-3, with 9 bases fitting TRBD2. The CDR3 extends over 16 amino acids. Looked up from germline, CDR1 is SEHNR and CDR2 is FQNEAQ (reference sequence). V shed 5 bases, J shed 1 base, and the junction held 7 bases outside the gene matches.